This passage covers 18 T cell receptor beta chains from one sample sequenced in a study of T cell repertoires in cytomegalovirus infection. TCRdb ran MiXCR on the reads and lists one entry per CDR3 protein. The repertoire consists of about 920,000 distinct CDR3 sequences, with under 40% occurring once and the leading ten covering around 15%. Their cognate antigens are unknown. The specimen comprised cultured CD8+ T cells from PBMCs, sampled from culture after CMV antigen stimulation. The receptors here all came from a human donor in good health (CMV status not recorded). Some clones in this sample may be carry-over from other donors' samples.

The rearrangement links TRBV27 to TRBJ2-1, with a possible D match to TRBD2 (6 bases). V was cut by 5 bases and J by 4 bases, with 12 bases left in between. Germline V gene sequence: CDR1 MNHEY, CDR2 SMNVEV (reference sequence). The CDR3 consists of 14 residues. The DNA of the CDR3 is TGTGCCAGCAGTCCACCGGACTATTACAATGAGCAGTTCTTC. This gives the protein CASSPPDYYNEQFF.

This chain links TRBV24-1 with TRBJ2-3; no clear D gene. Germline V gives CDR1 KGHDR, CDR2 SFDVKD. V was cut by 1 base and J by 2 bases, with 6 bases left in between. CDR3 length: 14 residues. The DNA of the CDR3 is TGTGCCACCAGTGATTTACGGTCCACAGATACGCAGTATTTT. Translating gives CATSDLRSTDTQYF.

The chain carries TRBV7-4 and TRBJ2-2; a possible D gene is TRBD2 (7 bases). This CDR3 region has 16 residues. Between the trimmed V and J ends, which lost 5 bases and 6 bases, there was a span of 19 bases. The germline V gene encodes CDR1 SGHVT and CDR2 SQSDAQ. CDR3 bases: TGTGCCAGCAGCGACCCCCCTGGGGGGGGCGCCGGGGAGCTGTTTTTT. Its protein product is CASSDPPGGGAGELFF.

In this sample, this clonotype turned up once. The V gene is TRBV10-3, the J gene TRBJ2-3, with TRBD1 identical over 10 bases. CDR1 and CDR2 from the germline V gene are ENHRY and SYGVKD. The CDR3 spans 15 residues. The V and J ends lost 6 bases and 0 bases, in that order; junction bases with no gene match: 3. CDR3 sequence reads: CAISPDRGSTDTQYF. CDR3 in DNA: TGTGCCATCAGCCCGGACAGGGGGAGCACAGATACGCAGTATTTT.

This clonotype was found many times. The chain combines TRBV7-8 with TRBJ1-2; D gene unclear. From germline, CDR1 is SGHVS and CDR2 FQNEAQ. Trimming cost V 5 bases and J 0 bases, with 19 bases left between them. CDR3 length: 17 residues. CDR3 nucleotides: TGTGCCAGCAGCCCTAACGGGAGGCAGGTTACTAACTATGGCTACACCTTC. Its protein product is CASSPNGRQVTNYGYTF. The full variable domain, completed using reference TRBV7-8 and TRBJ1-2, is GAGVSQSPRYKVAKRGQDVALRCDPISGHVSLFWYQQALGQGPEFLTYFQNEAQLDKSGLPSDRFFAERPEGSVSTLKIQRTQQEDSAVYLCASSPNGRQVTNYGYTFGSGTRLTVV.

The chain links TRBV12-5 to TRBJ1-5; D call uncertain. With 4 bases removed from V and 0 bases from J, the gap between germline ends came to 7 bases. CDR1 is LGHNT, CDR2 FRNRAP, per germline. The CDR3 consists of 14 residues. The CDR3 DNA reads TGTGCTAGTGGTTACGGTTCTAGCAATCAGCCCCAGCATTTT. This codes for CASGYGSSNQPQHF.

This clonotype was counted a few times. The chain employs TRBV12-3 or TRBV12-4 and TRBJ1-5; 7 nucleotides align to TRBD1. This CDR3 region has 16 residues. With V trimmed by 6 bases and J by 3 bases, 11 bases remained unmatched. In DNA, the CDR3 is TGTGCCAGCAGCAGGGGGGGGGAAGGGGCCAATCAGCCCCAGCATTTT. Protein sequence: CASSRGGEGANQPQHF.

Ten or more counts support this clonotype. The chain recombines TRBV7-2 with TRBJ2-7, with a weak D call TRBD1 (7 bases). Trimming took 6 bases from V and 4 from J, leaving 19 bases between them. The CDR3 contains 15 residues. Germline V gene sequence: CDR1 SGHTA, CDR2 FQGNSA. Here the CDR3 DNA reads TGTGCCAGCAGTCTAGGAGGGGGCGCTAGGTACGAGCAGTACTTC. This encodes CASSLGGGARYEQYF.

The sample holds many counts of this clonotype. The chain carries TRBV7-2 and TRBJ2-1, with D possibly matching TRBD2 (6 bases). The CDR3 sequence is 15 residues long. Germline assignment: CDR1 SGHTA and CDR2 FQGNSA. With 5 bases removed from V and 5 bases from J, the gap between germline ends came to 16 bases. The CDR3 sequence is CASSAGLPLNNEQFF. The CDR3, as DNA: TGTGCCAGCAGCGCGGGACTCCCCCTTAACAATGAGCAGTTCTTC. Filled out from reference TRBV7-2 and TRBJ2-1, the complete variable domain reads GAGVSQSPSNKVTEKGKDVELRCDPISGHTALYWYRQSLGQGLEFLIYFQGNSAPDKSGLPSDRFSAERTGGSVSTLTIQRTQQEDSAVYLCASSAGLPLNNEQFFGPGTRLTVL.

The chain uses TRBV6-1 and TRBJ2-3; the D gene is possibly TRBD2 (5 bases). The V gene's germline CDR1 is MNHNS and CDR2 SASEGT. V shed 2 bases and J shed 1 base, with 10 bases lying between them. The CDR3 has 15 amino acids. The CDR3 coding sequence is TGTGCCAGCAGTGAAAAGGCGGGCCGCACAGATACGCAGTATTTT. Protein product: CASSEKAGRTDTQYF.

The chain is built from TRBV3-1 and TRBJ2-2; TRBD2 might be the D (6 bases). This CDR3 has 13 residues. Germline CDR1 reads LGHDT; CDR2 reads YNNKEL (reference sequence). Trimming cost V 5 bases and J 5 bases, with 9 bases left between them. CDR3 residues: CASSMEGTGELFF. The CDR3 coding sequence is TGTGCCAGCAGCATGGAGGGTACCGGGGAGCTGTTTTTT.

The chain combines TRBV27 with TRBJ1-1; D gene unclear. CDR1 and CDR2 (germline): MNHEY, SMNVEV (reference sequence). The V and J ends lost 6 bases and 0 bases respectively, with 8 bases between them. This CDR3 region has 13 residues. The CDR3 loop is CASRGAMNTEAFF. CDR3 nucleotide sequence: TGTGCCAGCAGGGGAGCCATGAACACTGAAGCTTTCTTT.

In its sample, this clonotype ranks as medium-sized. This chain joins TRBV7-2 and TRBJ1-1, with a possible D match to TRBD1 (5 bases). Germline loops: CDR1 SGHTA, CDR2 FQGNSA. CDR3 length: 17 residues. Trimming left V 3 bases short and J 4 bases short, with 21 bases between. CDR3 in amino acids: CASSLSASGAWTTEAFF. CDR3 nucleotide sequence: TGTGCCAGCAGCTTGTCCGCTTCCGGGGCCTGGACCACTGAAGCTTTCTTT.

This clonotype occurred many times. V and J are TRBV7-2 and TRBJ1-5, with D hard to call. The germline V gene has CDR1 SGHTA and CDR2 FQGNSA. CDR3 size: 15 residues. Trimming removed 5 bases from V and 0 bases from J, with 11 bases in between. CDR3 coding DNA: TGTGCCAGCAGCGGGGAGACTTATAGCAATCAGCCCCAGCATTTT. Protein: CASSGETYSNQPQHF.

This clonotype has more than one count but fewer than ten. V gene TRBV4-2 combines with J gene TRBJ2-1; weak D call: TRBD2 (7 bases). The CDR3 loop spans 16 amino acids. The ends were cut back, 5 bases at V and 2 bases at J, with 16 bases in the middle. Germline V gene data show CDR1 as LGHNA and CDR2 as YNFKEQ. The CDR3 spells CASSRGGGAPYNEQFF. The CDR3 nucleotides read TGTGCCAGCAGCAGAGGGGGGGGGGCCCCCTACAATGAGCAGTTCTTC.

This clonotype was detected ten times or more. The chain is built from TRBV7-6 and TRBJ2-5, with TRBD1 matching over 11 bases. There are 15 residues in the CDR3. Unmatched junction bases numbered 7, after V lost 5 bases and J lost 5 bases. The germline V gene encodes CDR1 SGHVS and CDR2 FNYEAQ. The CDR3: CASSPLGQGVETQYF. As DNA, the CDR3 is TGTGCCAGCAGCCCCCTGGGACAGGGGGTCGAGACCCAGTACTTC.

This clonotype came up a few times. The CDR3 DNA follows: TGTGCCAGTAGCTACCTACCGGGCCAATCCCACACCGGGGAGCTGTTTTTT. Translation: CASSYLPGQSHTGELFF. The chain joins TRBV19 to TRBJ2-2; D uncertain. Germline V lookup: CDR1 LNHDA, CDR2 SQIVND (reference sequence). The V and J ends lost 6 bases and 3 bases respectively, with 20 bases between them. CDR3 length: 17 residues. Variable domain in full (rest from reference TRBV19 and TRBJ2-2): DGGITQSPKYLFRKEGQNVTLSCEQNLNHDAMYWYRQDPGQGLRLIYYSQIVNDFQKGDIAEGYSVSREKKESFPLTVTSAQKNPTAFYLCASSYLPGQSHTGELFFGEGSRLTVL.

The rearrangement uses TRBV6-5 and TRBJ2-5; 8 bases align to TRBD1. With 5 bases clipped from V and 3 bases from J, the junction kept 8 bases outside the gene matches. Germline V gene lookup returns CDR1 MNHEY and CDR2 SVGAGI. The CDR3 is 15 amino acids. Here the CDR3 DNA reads TGTGCCAGCAGTCCCCGGACAGGGATGAAAGAGACCCAGTACTTC. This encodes CASSPRTGMKETQYF.